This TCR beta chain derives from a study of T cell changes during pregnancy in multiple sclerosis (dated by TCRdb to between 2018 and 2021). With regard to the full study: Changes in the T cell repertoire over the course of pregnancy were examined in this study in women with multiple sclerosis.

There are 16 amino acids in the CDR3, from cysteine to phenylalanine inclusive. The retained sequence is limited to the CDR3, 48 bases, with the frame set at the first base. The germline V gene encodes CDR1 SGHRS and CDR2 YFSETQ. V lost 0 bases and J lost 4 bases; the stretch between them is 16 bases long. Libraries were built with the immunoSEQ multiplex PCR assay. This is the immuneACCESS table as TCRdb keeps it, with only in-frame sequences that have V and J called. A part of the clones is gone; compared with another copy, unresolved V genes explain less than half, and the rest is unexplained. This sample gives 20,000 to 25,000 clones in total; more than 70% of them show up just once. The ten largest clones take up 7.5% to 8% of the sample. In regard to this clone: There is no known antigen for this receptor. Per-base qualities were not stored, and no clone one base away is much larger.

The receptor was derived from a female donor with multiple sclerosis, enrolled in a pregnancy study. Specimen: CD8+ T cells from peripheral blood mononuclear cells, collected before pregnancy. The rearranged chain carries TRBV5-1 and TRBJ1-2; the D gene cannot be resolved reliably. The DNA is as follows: TGCGCCAGCAGCTTGGCCTGGCCCCCCGAGGGCTATGGCTACACCTTC. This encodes CASSLAWPPEGYGYTF.